Following are 21 T cell receptor beta chains from one sample sequenced in a study of cytomegalovirus exposure and HLA in healthy donors. PCR primers comprised 60 Vbeta and 13 Jbeta primers. TCRdb keeps only in-frame clones here, not all; method: immunoSEQ multiplex PCR. The sample shows about 210,000 clones, more than 75% of them seen only once. Specimen: PBMCs. These receptors were taken from a male donor in good health and CMV-seropositive.

The rearrangement links TRBV28 to TRBJ2-5; the D gene is possibly TRBD2 (5 bases). The end of the DNA is better explained by TRBJ2-7, so the J call may be wrong. CDR1 is MDHEN, CDR2 SYDVKM, per germline. This CDR3 region has 15 residues. Here the CDR3 reads CASSLPGVGSYEQYF. CDR3 in DNA: TGTGCCAGCAGCCTCCCCGGGGTTGGGTCCTACGAGCAGTACTTC.

The rearrangement uses TRBV7-3 and TRBJ2-4; D uncertain. The CDR3 is 14 amino acids. V was clipped by 4 bases and J by 2 bases, with 9 bases between them. Germline assignment: CDR1 SGHTA and CDR2 FQGTGA. CDR3 DNA sequence: TGTGCCAGCAGCTCCTCGGTGACCAAAAACATTCAGTACTTC. It is translated as CASSSSVTKNIQYF.

The DNA for the CDR3 is TGTGCCAGCAGCAATAGCGGGGGGTTCACAGATACGCAGTATTTT. Protein: CASSNSGGFTDTQYF. This chain joins TRBV7-3 and TRBJ2-3; the match to TRBD2 covers 10 bases. Per germline, CDR1 SGHTA and CDR2 FQGTGA. J was trimmed by 2 bases and V by 5 bases; bases with no gene match: 4. This CDR3 region has 15 residues.

The chain recombines TRBV4-3 with TRBJ2-3, with a weak D call TRBD1 (6 bases). V was pared by 1 base and J by 6 bases, with 8 bases between. The CDR3 has 13 amino acids. CDR1 and CDR2 from the germline V gene are LGHNA and YSLEER. CDR3 in amino acids: CASSQVGADTQYF. CDR3 in DNA: TGCGCCAGCAGCCAAGTGGGGGCCGATACGCAGTATTTT.

J is TRBJ2-5 and V is TRBV7-2; 7 bases fit TRBD2. Germline CDR1 and CDR2: SGHTA and FQGNSA. Germline trimming cut 1 base from V and 6 bases from J; bases unmatched to any gene: 5. The CDR3 is 14 residues long. Here the CDR3 reads CASSLEWGGKTQYF. The CDR3 DNA follows: TGTGCCAGCAGCTTAGAGTGGGGGGGGAAGACCCAGTACTTC.

The J gene is TRBJ2-2, the V gene TRBV25-1; D remains ambiguous. V lost 2 bases to trimming and J lost 4 bases, with 8 bases between them. Per the germline V gene, CDR1 is MGHDK and CDR2 is SYGVNS. This CDR3 is built from 14 residues. The CDR3 DNA sequence: TGTGCCAGCAGTGAAACCGGTTTCACCGGGGAGCTGTTTTTT. The encoded protein is CASSETGFTGELFF.

V gene TRBV7-3 combines with J gene TRBJ1-6; 7 bases fit TRBD1. CDR1 and CDR2 from the germline V gene are SGHTA and FQGTGA. The CDR3 is 16 residues long. V was pared by 5 bases and J by 5 bases, with 9 bases of the junction left unmatched. CDR3: CASSRGPQGDNSPLHF. The CDR3 DNA sequence: TGTGCCAGCAGCCGGGGGCCTCAGGGGGATAATTCACCCCTCCACTTT.

The chain joins TRBV11-1 to TRBJ1-1; 10 bases are shared with TRBD1. This CDR3 has 13 amino acids. Germline V gene lookup returns CDR1 SGHAT and CDR2 FQDESV (reference sequence). V dropped 5 bases and J dropped 8; count of bases not matched to a gene: 5. DNA for the CDR3: TGTGCCAGCAGCCCGGGACAGGGGACCGAAGCTTTCTTT. It encodes CASSPGQGTEAFF.

The chain couples TRBV14 to TRBJ1-1; a possible D gene is TRBD1 (6 bases). Germline loops: CDR1 SGHDN, CDR2 FVKESK. V lost 1 base, J lost 5 bases, and 11 bases lay in between. This CDR3 has 14 residues. DNA for the CDR3: TGTGCCAGCAGCCAAGTAACAGGGCGAACTGAAGCTTTCTTT. Protein sequence: CASSQVTGRTEAFF.

The V call is TRBV6-6, the J call TRBJ2-2; 7 bases align to TRBD1. Germline CDR1 and CDR2: MNHNY and SVGAGI (reference sequence). This CDR3 has 16 amino acids. V lost 5 bases to trimming and J lost 4 bases; unmatched junction nucleotides: 10. CDR3 loop: CASSLRDRVLTGELFF. The CDR3 DNA reads as TGTGCCAGCAGTCTCCGAGACAGGGTCCTCACCGGGGAGCTGTTTTTT.

This chain joins TRBV18 and TRBJ2-7, with 12 bases identical to TRBD2. J gave up 7 bases and V 1 base, and 5 bases lay outside the gene matches. The CDR3 is 15 residues long. Germline V gene data show CDR1 as KGHSH and CDR2 as LQKENI. CDR3 coding DNA: TGTGCCAGCTCACCACAGCCTAGCGGGGGGGCAGAGCAGTACTTC. This gives the protein CASSPQPSGGAEQYF.

The chain links TRBV7-9 to TRBJ2-5, with TRBD1 as a possible D gene (5 bases). The CDR3 runs to 13 residues. The germline V gene encodes CDR1 SEHNR and CDR2 FQNEAQ (reference sequence). Trimming cost V 5 bases and J 4 bases, with 11 bases left between them. In DNA, the CDR3 is TGTGCCAGCAGCAAAGACAGCTCAGAGACCCAGTACTTC. This gives the protein CASSKDSSETQYF.

The V and J genes are TRBV9 and TRBJ2-1; perhaps TRBD2 as D (6 bases). The germline V gene encodes CDR1 SGDLS and CDR2 YYNGEE. V lost 0 bases, J lost 4 bases, and 11 bases lay in between. This CDR3 contains 15 residues. The CDR3 sequence is CASSVAGESYNEQFF. The CDR3 coding sequence is TGTGCCAGCAGCGTAGCGGGAGAATCGTACAATGAGCAGTTCTTC.

The rearrangement joins TRBV28 to TRBJ2-6, with D possibly being TRBD1 (6 bases). Germline V gene data show CDR1 as MDHEN and CDR2 as SYDVKM. The CDR3 has 18 amino acids. The ends were cut back, 8 bases at V and 0 bases at J, with 20 bases in the middle. The CDR3 bases are TGTGCCAGCCGATCCGGGACACGCAGCCTCTCTGGGGCCAACGTCCTGACTTTC. Its protein product is CASRSGTRSLSGANVLTF. Variable domain in full (rest from reference TRBV28 and TRBJ2-6): DVKVTQSSRYLVKRTGEKVFLECVQDMDHENMFWYRQDPGLGLRLIYFSYDVKMKEKGDIPEGYSVSREKKERFSLILESASTNQTSMYLCASRSGTRSLSGANVLTFGAGSRLTVL.

The V and J genes are TRBV7-9 and TRBJ1-1, with 7 bases that match TRBD1. The trim removed 0 bases at V and 1 base at J, leaving 11 bases unmatched. The germline CDR1 and CDR2 sequences are SEHNR and FQNEAQ (reference sequence). This CDR3 contains 18 residues. This chain's CDR3 is CASSLARQGEKPNTEAFF. For the CDR3, the DNA is TGTGCCAGCAGCTTAGCCCGACAGGGAGAAAAACCGAACACTGAAGCTTTCTTT.

This clone was counted a few times. This chain links TRBV30 with TRBJ1-5; 8 positions agree with TRBD1. There are 14 residues in the CDR3. V shed 3 bases and J 6 bases; nucleotides not matched to a gene: 7. CDR1 GTSNPN and CDR2 SVGIG come from the germline V gene (reference sequence). Here the CDR3 reads CAWREDRACQPQHF. The DNA for the CDR3 is TGTGCCTGGAGGGAGGACAGGGCTTGTCAGCCCCAGCATTTT.

The chain combines TRBV5-1 with TRBJ2-7, with D unresolved. The CDR3 consists of 10 residues. The V and J ends lost 5 bases and 7 bases respectively, with 7 bases between them. Germline-derived CDR1 and CDR2 are SGHRS and YFSETQ. The CDR3 DNA follows: TGCGCCAGCAGGATCGGGGAGCAGTACTTC. This encodes CASRIGEQYF.

V is TRBV7-2 and J is TRBJ1-6, with 9 positions matching TRBD1. V trimming: 3 bases; J trimming: 7 bases; junction bases outside the gene matches: 4. The CDR3 length is 15 residues. Per germline, CDR1 SGHTA and CDR2 FQGNSA. The CDR3 bases are TGTGCCAGCAGCTTGGACAGGGGAAGCAATTCACCCCTCCACTTT. Protein product: CASSLDRGSNSPLHF.

The chain combines TRBV29-1 with TRBJ2-5; a possible D gene is TRBD2 (5 bases). The DNA end favors TRBJ2-7, so the J call may be wrong. CDR1 SQVTM and CDR2 ANQGSEA come from the germline V gene. This CDR3 has 13 amino acids. The CDR3: CSVEGYGDYEQYF. The CDR3 DNA follows: TGCAGCGTTGAGGGGTACGGGGATTACGAGCAGTACTTC.

The chain employs TRBV25-1 and TRBJ2-7, with a possible D match to TRBD2 (5 bases). Germline values: CDR1 MGHDK, CDR2 SYGVNS. This CDR3 is built from 13 residues. Trimming removed 5 bases at V and 4 bases at J, with 12 bases between. CDR3 sequence: CASSTPSGYEQYF. In DNA, the CDR3 is TGTGCCAGCAGTACCCCGTCGGGGTACGAGCAGTACTTC.

The V and J genes are TRBV6-5 and TRBJ1-5; 7 bases match TRBD1. After removal of 2 bases from V and 4 bases from J, the junction contained 5 bases not matched to a gene. Germline CDR1 and CDR2: MNHEY and SVGAGI. The CDR3 covers 15 residues. CDR3 loop: CASSYDRDPNQPQHF. The CDR3 bases are TGTGCCAGCAGTTACGACAGGGACCCTAATCAGCCCCAGCATTTT.